The clone carrying this T cell receptor (beta chain) was found a few times. The antigen is not known. As the method for making TCR beta libraries, quantitative 5'-RACE with molecular barcodes was used. TCRdb called the 5' RACE reads again in MiXCR, with one record for every CDR3 protein. The table includes almost 400,000 distinct CDR3 sequences, 20% to 25% detected once. These data are taken from a study of CD8 T cells in ankylosing spondylitis. Study-level findings and limits: Apparently characteristic of ankylosing spondylitis blood was a TCR beta motif (about eight highly homologous variants). Significant enrichment of disease-linked clones was reported in matched ankylosing spondylitis synovial fluid. Some motif variants were previously reported in reactive arthritis synovial fluid and blood.

The CDR3 extends over 15 amino acids. Germline V gives CDR1 LGHNA, CDR2 YNFKEQ. Trimming removed 4 bases from V and 5 bases from J; junction bases left unmatched: 4. Source material: blood, either unsorted or a sorted T cell fraction (not recorded which). This sequence was found in a male donor with ankylosing spondylitis. The chain has TRBV4-2 and TRBJ2-1, with 11 bases lining up with TRBD2. The CDR3 loop is CASSRGTSGDNEQFF. CDR3 coding DNA: TGTGCCAGCAGCCGAGGGACTAGCGGAGACAATGAGCAGTTCTTC.